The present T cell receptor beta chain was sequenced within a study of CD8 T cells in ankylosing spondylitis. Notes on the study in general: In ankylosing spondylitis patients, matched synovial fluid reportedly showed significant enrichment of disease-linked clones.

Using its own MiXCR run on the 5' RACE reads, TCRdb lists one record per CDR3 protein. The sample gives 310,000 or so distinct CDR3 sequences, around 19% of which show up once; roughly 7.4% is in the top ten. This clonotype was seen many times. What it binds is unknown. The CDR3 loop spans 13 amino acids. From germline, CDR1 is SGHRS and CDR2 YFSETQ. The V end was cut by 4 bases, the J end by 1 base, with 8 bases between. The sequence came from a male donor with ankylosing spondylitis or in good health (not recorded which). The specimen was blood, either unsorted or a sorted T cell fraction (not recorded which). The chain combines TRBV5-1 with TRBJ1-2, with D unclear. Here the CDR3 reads CASSPGNNYGYTF. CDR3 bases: TGCGCCAGCAGCCCGGGGAATAACTATGGCTACACCTTC.